One and the same sample provided the 4 T cell receptor beta chains below, sequenced in a study of CXCR3-negative and CXCR3-positive naive CD8 T cells. What these receptors recognize is not known. Points from the study as a whole: A higher hydrophobicity marked the TRB CDR3s of CXCR3-positive naive cells versus CXCR3-negative naive cells.

TRB cDNA libraries were made by UMI-labeled 5' RACE. From its re-call of the 5' RACE reads, TCRdb lists each CDR3 protein once, without DNA. In all, the sample yields 50,000 or so distinct CDR3 sequences. Sequencing was performed on naive CXCR3+ CD8+ T cells from blood. Subset noted: CD45RO-CCR7+CD27+CD95- naive CD8+ T cells expressing CXCR3 (TNR3+). These receptors were obtained from a human donor in good health. Some clones in this sample may be carry-over from other donors' samples.

This chain uses TRBV5-5 with TRBJ2-1; TCRdb lists TRBD1, though no DNA is available to test this call. The CDR3 is 18 residues long. Germline V gives CDR1 SGHKS, CDR2 YYEKEE (reference sequence). CDR3 region: CASSPAWGLASSYNEQFF.

CDR3 amino acids: CASSSSGTGAYNEQFF. The chain links TRBV7-3 to TRBJ2-1; TCRdb's D call, TRBD1, is unchecked because there is no DNA. In germline, CDR1 is SGHTA, CDR2 FQGTGA. The CDR3 is made up of 16 amino acids.

The genes are TRBV4-3 and TRBJ2-1; the TRBD2 assignment by TCRdb is unverifiable without DNA. This CDR3 is built from 16 residues. Germline loops: CDR1 LGHNA, CDR2 YSLEER. The CDR3: CASSQAASGGADEQFF.

This chain connects TRBV7-9 to TRBJ2-1. CDR1 and CDR2 from the germline V gene are SEHNR and FQNEAQ (reference sequence). CDR3 length: 12 amino acids. The CDR3 here is CASSHPYNEQFF.